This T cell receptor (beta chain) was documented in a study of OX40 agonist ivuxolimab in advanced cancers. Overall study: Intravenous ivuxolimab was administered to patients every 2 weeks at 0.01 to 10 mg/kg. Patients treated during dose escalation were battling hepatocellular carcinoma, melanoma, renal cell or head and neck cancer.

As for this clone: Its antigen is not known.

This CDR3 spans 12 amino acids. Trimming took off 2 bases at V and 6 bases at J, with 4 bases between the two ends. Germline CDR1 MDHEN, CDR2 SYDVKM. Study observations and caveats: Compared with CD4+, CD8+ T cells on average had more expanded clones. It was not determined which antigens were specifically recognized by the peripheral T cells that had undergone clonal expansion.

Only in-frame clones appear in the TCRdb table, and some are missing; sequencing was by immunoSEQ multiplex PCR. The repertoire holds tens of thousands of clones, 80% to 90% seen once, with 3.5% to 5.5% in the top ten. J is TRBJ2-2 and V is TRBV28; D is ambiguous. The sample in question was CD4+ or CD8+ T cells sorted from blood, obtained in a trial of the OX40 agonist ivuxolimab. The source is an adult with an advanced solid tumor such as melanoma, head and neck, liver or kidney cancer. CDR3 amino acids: CASSLGPGELFF. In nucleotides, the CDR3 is TGTGCCAGCAGTTTAGGGCCCGGGGAGCTGTTTTTT.